One sample yielded the 20 T cell receptor beta chains listed below, sequenced in a study of blood T cell repertoires in COVID-19 (TCRdb year 2020). Preparation of the library involved the immunoSEQ multiplex PCR assay. Imported from immuneACCESS, the table was reduced by TCRdb to in-frame sequences with V and J called. These copies leave out some clones; in studies compared against another copy, an unresolved V gene accounts for under half, and the cause of the remainder is not known. Here the sample has a few hundred thousand clones; 85% to 90% occur a single time. In total, the top ten clones hold 0.99% of the sample. Material for sequencing was peripheral blood. These receptors were obtained from a woman aged 35 to 49 who had recovered from COVID-19.

V and J are TRBV11-3 and TRBJ2-1; 11 bases line up with TRBD2. The CDR3 is 15 residues long. V shed 5 bases and J 6 bases; nucleotides not matched to a gene: 6. Germline CDR1 reads SGHNT; CDR2 reads YENEEA. CDR3 region: CASSRGGLAANEQFF. In nucleotides, the CDR3 is TGTGCCAGCAGCCGGGGGGGACTAGCGGCCAATGAGCAGTTCTTC.

The chain uses TRBV15 and TRBJ1-1; tentatively, D is TRBD1 (6 bases). The germline V gene has CDR1 LNHNV and CDR2 YYDKDF (reference sequence). This CDR3 is 16 amino acids long. Trimming removed 3 bases from V and 1 base from J, with 15 bases in between. CDR3 amino acids: CATSSDRQAPNTEAFF. Written as DNA, the CDR3 is TGTGCCACCAGCAGCGACCGACAGGCGCCGAACACTGAAGCTTTCTTT.

In its sample, this clone was seen a few times. The V call is TRBV19, the J call TRBJ2-1, with 8 positions matching TRBD2. The ends lost 5 bases at V and 1 base at J; junction bases unmatched: 4. The CDR3 has 15 residues. Germline V gives CDR1 LNHDA, CDR2 SQIVND (reference sequence). The CDR3 bases are TGTGCCAGTAGTGCAACTAGCGGTTCCTACAATGAGCAGTTCTTC. Its translation is CASSATSGSYNEQFF.

The chain combines TRBV7-2 with TRBJ1-1, with D uncertain. Trimming shortened V by 7 bases and J by 0 bases, and 12 bases separated the two germline ends. CDR3 length: 14 amino acids. Germline-derived CDR1 and CDR2 are SGHTA and FQGNSA. The chain's CDR3 is CASTPGRVNTEAFF. The CDR3 nucleotides are TGTGCCAGCACACCCGGGCGGGTGAACACTGAAGCTTTCTTT.

This chain uses TRBV15 with TRBJ2-5; the D is unclear. V lost 0 bases to trimming and J lost 6 bases, with 11 bases between them. The germline gives CDR1 LNHNV, CDR2 YYDKDF (reference sequence). The CDR3 length is 14 residues. The CDR3 sequence: CATSRDLGRKTQYF. In DNA form, the CDR3 reads TGTGCCACCAGCAGAGATCTCGGCAGGAAGACCCAGTACTTC. Complete variable domain (other parts from reference TRBV15 and TRBJ2-5): DAMVIQNPRYQVTQFGKPVTLSCSQTLNHNVMYWYQQKSSQAPKLLFHYYDKDFNNEADTPDNFQSRRPNTSFCFLDIRSPGLGDTAMYLCATSRDLGRKTQYFGPGTRLLVL.

Here the CDR3 reads CASSQFSGESSYNEQFF. The CDR3, as DNA: TGTGCCAGCAGCCAATTTTCAGGGGAGAGCTCCTACAATGAGCAGTTCTTC. V gene TRBV16 combines with J gene TRBJ2-1; D possibly corresponds to TRBD1 (6 bases). CDR3 length: 17 amino acids. Deletions cut 1 base from V and 0 bases from J, with 13 bases between. From germline, CDR1 is KGHSY and CDR2 FQNENV.

V and J are TRBV5-4 and TRBJ2-2; D might be TRBD1 (6 bases). From germline, CDR1 is SGHNT and CDR2 YYREEE (reference sequence). Trimming cost V 0 bases and J 0 bases, with 9 bases left between them. CDR3 length: 16 amino acids. CDR3 loop: CASSLGAGANTGELFF. CDR3 bases: TGTGCCAGCAGCTTGGGGGCAGGGGCGAACACCGGGGAGCTGTTTTTT.

The CDR3, as DNA: TGTGCCAGCACCGCGGACACCTACACTGAAGCTTTCTTT. Translation gives CASTADTYTEAFF. The chain is built from TRBV7-2 and TRBJ1-1, with a weak D call TRBD1 (5 bases). V dropped 7 bases and J dropped 3 bases, with 12 bases sitting between them. The germline V gene has CDR1 SGHTA and CDR2 FQGNSA. This CDR3 is built from 13 residues. Using reference TRBV7-2 and TRBJ1-1 for the parts outside the CDR3, the full variable domain is GAGVSQSPSNKVTEKGKDVELRCDPISGHTALYWYRQSLGQGLEFLIYFQGNSAPDKSGLPSDRFSAERTGGSVSTLTIQRTQQEDSAVYLCASTADTYTEAFFGQGTRLTVV.

V usage is TRBV5-1 and J usage is TRBJ2-3, with 7 bases that match TRBD1. This CDR3 contains 15 residues. The germline V gene has CDR1 SGHRS and CDR2 YFSETQ. J lost 2 bases, V lost 0 bases, and 3 bases had no gene match. The CDR3 DNA is TGCGCCAGCAGCTTGGAGGGGGCGTTCACAGATACGCAGTATTTT. It translates to CASSLEGAFTDTQYF.

The gene calls are TRBV10-3 and TRBJ2-2, with a weak D call TRBD2 (6 bases). Trimming shortened V by 8 bases and J by 9 bases, and 13 bases separated the two germline ends. In germline, CDR1 is ENHRY, CDR2 SYGVKD. The CDR3 totals 12 residues. As DNA, the CDR3 is TGTGCCATCCACCAGGGAGGACGGGAGCTGTTTTTT. This translates into CAIHQGGRELFF.

The genes are TRBV7-2 and TRBJ1-2, with 9 bases that match TRBD1. The V segment lost 8 bases and the J segment 8 bases; nucleotides outside the gene matches: 9. Germline V gene data show CDR1 as SGHTA and CDR2 as FQGNSA. The CDR3 loop spans 13 amino acids. CDR3 sequence reads: CASGYRGQGGYTF. For the CDR3, the DNA is TGTGCCAGCGGCTACAGGGGGCAAGGGGGCTACACCTTC.

This chain uses TRBV7-3 with TRBJ2-2; TRBD2 matches at 11 bases. CDR3 length: 18 amino acids. J gave up 7 bases and V 5 bases, and 15 bases lay outside the gene matches. In germline, CDR1 is SGHTA, CDR2 FQGTGA. The CDR3 DNA follows: TGTGCCAGCAGCCCCCATAGCGGGAGGGCCGCGGGGGTCGGGGAGCTGTTTTTT. Translating it yields CASSPHSGRAAGVGELFF.

The gene calls are TRBV3-1 (or the pseudogene TRBV3-2) and TRBJ2-1, with 7 bases matching TRBD2. Losses at the gene ends were 5 bases for V and 8 bases for J; bases not matched to a gene: 0. CDR3 length: 11 residues. Germline CDR1 reads LGHDT; CDR2 reads YNNKEL (reference sequence). CDR3 sequence reads: CASSAGDEQFF. Written as DNA, the CDR3 is TGTGCCAGCAGCGCGGGGGATGAGCAGTTCTTC.

The chain joins TRBV7-3 to TRBJ2-3; 7 bases align to TRBD2. Germline CDR1 is SGHTA and CDR2 is FQGTGA. This CDR3 has 15 amino acids. Trimming took 5 bases from V and 6 from J; bases not matched to a gene: 11. This CDR3 is CASSPYTGRRDTQYF. Here the CDR3 DNA reads TGTGCCAGCAGCCCCTATACCGGGAGGAGGGATACGCAGTATTTT.

V and J are TRBV15 and TRBJ1-5; perhaps TRBD1 as D (6 bases). V was cut by 6 bases and J by 1 base, with 19 bases left in between. Germline V gene lookup returns CDR1 LNHNV and CDR2 YYDKDF (reference sequence). The CDR3 spans 17 residues. The CDR3 is CATSKGGGGHSNQPQHF. CDR3 coding DNA: TGTGCCACCAGTAAGGGGGGCGGGGGACACAGCAATCAGCCCCAGCATTTT.

The J gene is TRBJ1-4, the V gene TRBV3-1 (or the pseudogene TRBV3-2), with TRBD1 as a possible D gene (5 bases). Trimming pared 6 bases from V and 7 bases from J, leaving 18 bases between. Germline CDR1 and CDR2: LGHDT and YNNKEL (reference sequence). This CDR3 is 15 amino acids long. Here the CDR3 reads CASSPLGGLGEKLFF. For the CDR3, the DNA is TGTGCCAGCAGTCCCTTGGGGGGACTCGGTGAAAAACTGTTTTTT.

The chain employs TRBV6-2 or TRBV6-3 and TRBJ2-7; TRBD2 aligns across 14 bases. The V gene's germline CDR1 is MNHEY and CDR2 SVGEGT. The CDR3 is 16 residues long. V dropped 2 bases and J dropped 3; count of bases not matched to a gene: 3. CDR3 nucleotides: TGTGCCAGCAGTTACCCCGGGACTAGCGGGAGCTACGAGCAGTACTTC. Residues: CASSYPGTSGSYEQYF.

The CDR3 protein is CASSVPGQGSTEAFF. CDR3 in DNA: TGTGCCAGCAGCGTACCCGGACAGGGTAGCACTGAAGCTTTCTTT. The chain recombines TRBV9 with TRBJ1-1; 8 bases line up with TRBD1. The V gene end was trimmed by 1 base and the J gene end by 4 bases; junction bases not matched to a gene: 6. The CDR3 is 15 amino acids. The germline CDR1 and CDR2 sequences are SGDLS and YYNGEE.

This clone was seen repeatedly, ten times or more. The J gene is TRBJ1-2, the V gene TRBV5-5, with 7 bases that match TRBD1. The trim removed 4 bases at V and 5 bases at J, leaving 8 bases unmatched. CDR1 and CDR2 (germline): SGHKS, YYEKEE (reference sequence). The CDR3 contains 14 residues. The CDR3 region has the DNA TGTGCCAGCAGCCCCCCACAGGGGTGGTATGGCTACACCTTC. Its protein product is CASSPPQGWYGYTF. The full variable domain, in which reference TRBV5-5 and TRBJ1-2 provide the parts outside the CDR3, is DAGVTQSPTHLIKTRGQQVTLRCSPISGHKSVSWYQQVLGQGPQFIFQYYEKEERGRGNFPDRFSARQFPNYSSELNVNALLLGDSALYLCASSPPQGWYGYTFGSGTRLTVV.

The rearrangement links TRBV29-1 to TRBJ2-1, with 10 nucleotides matching TRBD2. The CDR3 sequence is 12 residues long. CDR1 SQVTM and CDR2 ANQGSEA come from the germline V gene. V lost 8 bases, J lost 6 bases, and 4 bases stayed unmatched. DNA for the CDR3: TGCAGCACCAGCGGGAGGGCCAATGAGCAGTTCTTC. Translated: CSTSGRANEQFF.